The T cell receptor beta chain described here comes from a study of cytomegalovirus exposure and HLA in healthy donors. General study results and limits: Common viral pathogens seemed to be connected with several of the most significant clusters, according to a later analysis. For most TCR sequences rarity was the rule, although some public TCRs occurred in many donors.

V lost 2 bases and J lost 5, with 12 bases in between. Looked up from germline, CDR1 is KGHSH and CDR2 is LQKENI. This CDR3 spans 14 amino acids. This clone was recorded only once. Antigen: not known. PCR used 60 Vbeta primers and 13 Jbeta primers. Sequencing used immunoSEQ multiplex PCR; TCRdb keeps in-frame clones, though not all of them. The data hold 110,000 or so clones, with less than 80% observed a single time. V is TRBV18 and J is TRBJ1-2, with D hard to call. Sequenced material: PBMCs. The clonotype originates from a woman in her thirties or forties in good health and CMV-seropositive. DNA of the CDR3: TGTGCCAGCTCACCAATGTCTAACCTGTATGGCTACACCTTC. Translated, it gives CASSPMSNLYGYTF.